This T cell receptor beta chain was documented in a study of blood T cell repertoires in COVID-19. Germline lookup yields CDR1 LNHDA and CDR2 SQIVND (reference sequence). The CDR3 extends over 14 amino acids. The V gene lost 5 bases and the J gene lost 3 bases, with 14 bases spanning the gap. The assay was immunoSEQ multiplex PCR, and TCRdb's table has in-frame clones only and misses some. In the table there are approximately 220,000 clones, roughly 90% of which are singletons. This receptor was obtained from a woman aged 25 to 39 who had been exposed to COVID-19. This chain uses TRBV19 with TRBJ2-7, with D possibly matching TRBD1 (6 bases). The sequencing sample was made of PBMCs or T cells enriched from blood (not recorded which). The chain's CDR3 is CASSPDRTLYEQYF. CDR3 sequence (DNA): TGTGCCAGTAGTCCGGACAGAACCCTCTACGAGCAGTACTTC.